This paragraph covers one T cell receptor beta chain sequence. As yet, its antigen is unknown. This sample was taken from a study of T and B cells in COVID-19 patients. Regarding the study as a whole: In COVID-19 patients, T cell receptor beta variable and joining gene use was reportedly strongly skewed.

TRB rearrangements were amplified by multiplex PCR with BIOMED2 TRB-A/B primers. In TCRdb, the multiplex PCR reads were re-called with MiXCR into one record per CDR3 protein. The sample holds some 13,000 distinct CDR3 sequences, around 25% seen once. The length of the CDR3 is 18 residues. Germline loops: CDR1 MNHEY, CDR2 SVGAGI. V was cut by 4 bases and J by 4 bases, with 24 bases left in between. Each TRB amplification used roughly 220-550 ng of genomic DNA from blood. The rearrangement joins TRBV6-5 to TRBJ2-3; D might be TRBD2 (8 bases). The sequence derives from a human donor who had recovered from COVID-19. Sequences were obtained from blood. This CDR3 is CASSLGGGHGRGPDTQYF. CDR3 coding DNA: TGTGCCAGCAGTTTGGGGGGAGGGCACGGGAGGGGGCCAGATACGCAGTATTTT.